Included here is one TCR beta chain sequence, with context. Its antigen is unidentified. CDR1 and CDR2 (germline): ENHRY, SYGVKD. This CDR3 comprises 13 residues. V lost 11 bases, J lost 1 base, and 12 bases lay in between. TCRdb re-derived calls from the 5' RACE reads in MiXCR, one entry per CDR3 protein. Here the sample spans roughly 400,000 distinct CDR3 sequences, under 20% being singletons. This record belongs to a study of T cells after yellow fever vaccination. Study conclusions and caveats: Weaker overall, the secondary response nonetheless peaked faster (day 5 versus 15).

The sequences come from PBMCs, collected before the yellow fever booster vaccination. The chain recombines TRBV10-3 with TRBJ1-3; D call uncertain. This receptor was taken from a man aged 18 to 29 who received the YFV17D yellow fever vaccine. CDR3 sequence reads: CAARPTSGNTIYF. DNA of the CDR3: TGTGCCGCCCGTCCGACATCTGGAAACACCATATATTTT.